These 18 T cell receptor beta chains were sequenced from one sample in a study of blood T cell repertoires in COVID-19. Data came from immunoSEQ multiplex PCR; TCRdb stores just in-frame clones and leaves some out. The sample holds approximately 180,000 clones, about 88% seen once. Sequenced material: PBMCs or T cells enriched from blood (not recorded which). These receptors were collected from a human donor with acute COVID-19. The donor label of this sample is uncertain.

This sequence joins TRBV24-1 and TRBJ2-1; TRBD1 agrees at 11 bases. The CDR3 sequence is 17 residues long. Germline lookup yields CDR1 KGHDR and CDR2 SFDVKD. The ends lost 5 bases at V and 6 bases at J; junction bases unmatched: 11. DNA of the CDR3: TGTGCCACCAGTGCCCCTGGAGGGGACAGGGGGTTCAATGAGCAGTTCTTC. It specifies CATSAPGGDRGFNEQFF.

V is TRBV30 and J is TRBJ1-2, with unresolved D. The CDR3 consists of 12 residues. Germline V gene data show CDR1 as GTSNPN and CDR2 as SVGIG (reference sequence). The CDR3 spells CALDGVRYGYTF. Here the CDR3 DNA reads TGTGCTTTGGACGGGGTCCGCTATGGCTACACCTTC. The full variable domain, its missing parts supplied by reference TRBV30 and TRBJ1-2, is SQTIHQWPATLVQPVGSPLSLECTVEGTSNPNLYWYRQAAGRGLQLLFYSVGIGQISSEVPQNLSASRPQDRQFILSSKKLLLSDSGFYLCALDGVRYGYTFGSGTRLTVV.

The CDR3 region is CASSLGTGGNEQFF. CDR3 nucleotide sequence: TGCGCCAGCAGCTTAGGGACAGGGGGCAATGAGCAGTTCTTC. The chain uses TRBV5-1 and TRBJ2-1; 11 bases line up with TRBD1. J was trimmed by 6 bases and V by 2 bases; bases with no gene match: 1. The CDR3 covers 14 residues. Germline CDR1 and CDR2: SGHRS and YFSETQ.

This clone was counted a single time. The V call is TRBV7-2, the J call TRBJ2-2, with 8 bases matching TRBD2. From germline, CDR1 is SGHTA and CDR2 FQGNSA. The length of the CDR3 is 15 residues. V trimming: 2 bases; J trimming: 7 bases; junction bases outside the gene matches: 6. The chain's CDR3 is CASSLFGGVGGELFF. CDR3 nucleotides: TGTGCCAGCAGCTTATTCGGGGGGGTAGGCGGGGAGCTGTTTTTT.

The chain has TRBV6-5 and TRBJ1-2; D is perhaps TRBD1 (6 bases). Germline CDR1 is MNHEY and CDR2 is SVGAGI. The CDR3 is made up of 15 amino acids. The germline V and J ends were trimmed by 6 bases and 4 bases, with 18 bases remaining between them. CDR3 amino acids: CASSNNREQGYGYTF. CDR3 in DNA: TGTGCCAGCAGCAACAACAGGGAGCAGGGCTATGGCTACACCTTC.

V gene TRBV2 combines with J gene TRBJ1-5, with TRBD1 identical over 7 bases. V trimming: 6 bases; J trimming: 2 bases; junction bases outside the gene matches: 7. Germline assignment: CDR1 SNHLY and CDR2 FYNNEI. This CDR3 contains 15 residues. This CDR3 reads CASSRDRAGNQPQHF. In DNA form, the CDR3 reads TGTGCCAGCAGCCGAGACAGGGCGGGCAATCAGCCCCAGCATTTT. The full variable domain, completed using reference TRBV2 and TRBJ1-5, is EPEVTQTPSHQVTQMGQEVILRCVPISNHLYFYWYRQILGQKVEFLVSFYNNEISEKSEIFDDQFSVERPDGSNFTLKIRSTKLEDSAMYFCASSRDRAGNQPQHFGDGTRLSIL.

CDR3 in amino acids: CSASQANTEAFF. CDR3 sequence (DNA): TGCAGTGCTAGTCAGGCTAACACTGAAGCTTTCTTT. The V and J genes are TRBV20-1 and TRBJ1-1, with D uncertain. The V and J ends lost 3 bases and 2 bases respectively, with 7 bases between them. This CDR3 has 12 amino acids. Germline values: CDR1 DFQATT, CDR2 SNEGSKA (reference sequence).

The V call is TRBV6-5, the J call TRBJ1-5, with D uncertain. Trimming stripped 8 bases from V and 9 bases from J, with 17 bases between. Germline values: CDR1 MNHEY, CDR2 SVGAGI. CDR3 length equals 13 residues. The CDR3 spells CASRGVGGPPQHF. CDR3 DNA sequence: TGTGCCAGCCGGGGAGTTGGCGGTCCGCCCCAGCATTTT.

This chain connects TRBV2 to TRBJ2-2, with 10 nucleotides matching TRBD1. This CDR3 is 13 amino acids long. Trimming at V came to 8 bases and at J to 5 bases, leaving 2 bases not matched to a gene. Looked up from germline, CDR1 is SNHLY and CDR2 is FYNNEI. The CDR3 region is CASRDRGTGELFF. The CDR3, as DNA: TGTGCCAGCCGGGACAGGGGAACCGGGGAGCTGTTTTTT.

This clone was observed a single time. The chain links TRBV7-7 to TRBJ2-5; 7 bases fit TRBD2. The CDR3 has 15 residues. Germline CDR1 and CDR2: SSHAT and FNYEAQ (reference sequence). With 6 bases clipped from V and 5 bases from J, the junction kept 12 bases outside the gene matches. The CDR3 DNA follows: TGTGCCAGCAGTGCTACGGGGGGTACGAGCGAGACCCAGTACTTC. It specifies CASSATGGTSETQYF.

The DNA for the CDR3 is TGTGCCAGTAGTATAGGGGTGGGCCAGCCCCAGCATTTT. Its translation is CASSIGVGQPQHF. The rearrangement uses TRBV19 and TRBJ1-5; D not resolved. This CDR3 contains 13 residues. V lost 1 base and J lost 7, with 8 bases in between. Germline CDR1 is LNHDA and CDR2 is SQIVND (reference sequence).

The chain carries TRBV15 and TRBJ1-3; no reliable D call. Trimming took off 5 bases at V and 0 bases at J, with 11 bases between the two ends. The length of the CDR3 is 15 residues. Germline V gene lookup returns CDR1 LNHNV and CDR2 YYDKDF (reference sequence). CDR3 sequence reads: CATSRVGSSGNTIYF. Here the CDR3 DNA reads TGTGCCACCAGCCGGGTCGGAAGCTCTGGAAACACCATATATTTT.

The CDR3 DNA is TGTGCCAGCAGCGTCGGGACAGGGTTAGCCTACGAGCAGTACTTC. Its translation: CASSVGTGLAYEQYF. This chain links TRBV7-9 with TRBJ2-7, with 9 bases fitting TRBD1. This CDR3 spans 15 amino acids. CDR1 is SEHNR, CDR2 FQNEAQ, per germline (reference sequence). The V gene end was trimmed by 5 bases and the J gene end by 2 bases; junction bases not matched to a gene: 7. Looking up the rest from reference TRBV7-9 and TRBJ2-7 gives the full variable domain: DTGVSQNPRHKITKRGQNVTFRCDPISEHNRLYWYRQTLGQGPEFLTYFQNEAQLEKSRLLSDRFSAERPKGSFSTLEIQRTEQGDSAMYLCASSVGTGLAYEQYFGPGTRLTVT.

The chain couples TRBV5-6 to TRBJ2-5, with 10 bases that match TRBD1. CDR1 is SGHDT and CDR2 is YYEEEE in the germline V gene. The CDR3 spans 14 residues. With 5 bases clipped from V and 2 bases from J, the junction kept 3 bases outside the gene matches. DNA of the CDR3: TGTGCCAGCAGAAGGGGACAGGGGCAAGAGACCCAGTACTTC. This encodes CASRRGQGQETQYF.

This chain uses TRBV6-2 or TRBV6-3 with TRBJ1-1; TRBD1 is a possible D gene (6 bases). The CDR3 is 14 residues long. V was cut by 4 bases and J by 1 base, with 10 bases left in between. Germline V gene lookup returns CDR1 MNHEY and CDR2 SVGEGT. The CDR3 nucleotides are TGTGCCAGCAGTTTCCTACAGGGGAACACTGAAGCTTTCTTT. It yields the protein CASSFLQGNTEAFF.

The CDR3 protein is CASSSDRRTEAFF. The CDR3 DNA reads as TGTGCCAGCAGCTCGGACAGGAGAACTGAAGCTTTCTTT. V is TRBV7-8 and J is TRBJ1-1, with 7 nucleotides matching TRBD1. Trimming removed 4 bases from V and 5 bases from J; junction bases left unmatched: 4. This CDR3 is 13 amino acids long. CDR1 and CDR2 from the germline V gene are SGHVS and FQNEAQ.

The chain is built from TRBV18 and TRBJ1-1; perhaps TRBD1 as D (6 bases). This CDR3 contains 15 residues. V gave up 3 bases and J gave up 5 bases, with 16 bases separating them. Germline V gives CDR1 KGHSH, CDR2 LQKENI. CDR3 sequence: CASSPGEGGRTEAFF. The CDR3 DNA reads TGTGCCAGCTCACCTGGGGAGGGGGGGCGAACTGAAGCTTTCTTT.

V usage is TRBV12-3 or TRBV12-4 and J usage is TRBJ1-1; D is possibly TRBD1 (6 bases). The V and J ends lost 2 bases and 8 bases respectively, with 9 bases between them. The CDR3 contains 12 residues. The CDR3 is CASSLQGLEAFF. The CDR3 nucleotides read TGTGCCAGCAGTTTACAGGGGCTGGAAGCTTTCTTT.